These T cell receptor beta chains were read from a single sample in a study of blood T cell repertoires in COVID-19. Some clones are missing from TCRdb's copy, which holds only in-frame ones; the method was immunoSEQ multiplex PCR. Among roughly 200,000 clones listed, approximately 91% were seen once. Sequencing was carried out using peripheral blood. The origin of the receptors is a man between 35 and 55 years old with acute or convalescent COVID-19. Both conserved end residues are part of each CDR3. A D gene is named only where the DNA matches it firmly. Rows may omit the clone size; those that give it use once, few, many or a size class.

CDR3nt: TGTGCCAGCAGTCCAAGAGGGTTCTATGGCTACACCTTC
CDR3aa: CASSPRGFYGYTF
abundance: few
v_gene: TRBV3-1/TRBV3-2
j_gene: TRBJ1-2
d_gene: .

CDR3nt: TGTGCCAGCAGGCCTACTAGCGGGGGGTACGAGCAGTACTTC
CDR3aa: CASRPTSGGYEQYF
abundance: .
v_gene: TRBV2
j_gene: TRBJ2-7
d_gene: TRBD2

CDR3nt: TGCGCCAGCAGCTTGGCAGGGGCCACTGAAGCTTTCTTT
CDR3aa: CASSLAGATEAFF
abundance: .
v_gene: TRBV5-1
j_gene: TRBJ1-1
d_gene: .

CDR3nt: TGTGCCAGCAACTTGGGGGGTGCAACTAATGAAAAACTGTTTTTT
CDR3aa: CASNLGGATNEKLFF
abundance: .
v_gene: TRBV28
j_gene: TRBJ1-4
d_gene: .

CDR3nt: TGTGCCAGCAGCCCGGGTCCTAACTATGGCTACACCTTC
CDR3aa: CASSPGPNYGYTF
abundance: .
v_gene: TRBV7-9
j_gene: TRBJ1-2
d_gene: .

CDR3nt: TGTGCCAGCAGCCAGGGACAGGGGGCTGAAGCTTTCTTT
CDR3aa: CASSQGQGAEAFF
abundance: .
v_gene: TRBV3-1/TRBV3-2
j_gene: TRBJ1-1
d_gene: TRBD1

CDR3nt: TGTGCCAGCAGCTCTTACAGGGGCCCAACCTACGAGCAGTACTTC
CDR3aa: CASSSYRGPTYEQYF
abundance: .
v_gene: TRBV13
j_gene: TRBJ2-7
d_gene: TRBD1

CDR3nt: TGTGCCAGCAGCTTGACCGGGACAGGGGGCAACGGGAAGACCCAGTACTTC
CDR3aa: CASSLTGTGGNGKTQYF
abundance: .
v_gene: TRBV5-8
j_gene: TRBJ2-5
d_gene: TRBD1

CDR3nt: TGTGCCAGCACACACGGGGAGACCCAGTACTTC
CDR3aa: CASTHGETQYF
abundance: .
v_gene: TRBV12-3/TRBV12-4
j_gene: TRBJ2-5
d_gene: .

CDR3nt: TGTGCCAGCAGTGAATTCGGGGGGGGTTCCGGTGAGCAGTTCTTC
CDR3aa: CASSEFGGGSGEQFF
abundance: .
v_gene: TRBV25-1
j_gene: TRBJ2-1
d_gene: TRBD2

CDR3nt: TGTGCCAGCAGTTCAGTAACCCAGCATTTT
CDR3aa: CASSSVTQHF
abundance: once
v_gene: TRBV12-3/TRBV12-4
j_gene: TRBJ1-5
d_gene: .

CDR3nt: TGTGCCAGCAGTCCGGGGGATAGCAATCAGCCCCAGCATTTT
CDR3aa: CASSPGDSNQPQHF
abundance: few
v_gene: TRBV6-5
j_gene: TRBJ1-5
d_gene: .

CDR3nt: TGTGCCAGCAGCGGACAGGGCTATGGCTACACCTTC
CDR3aa: CASSGQGYGYTF
abundance: .
v_gene: TRBV6-5
j_gene: TRBJ1-2
d_gene: TRBD1

CDR3nt: TGTGCCAGCAGCTCCGAAACCCGACAGGTTCTGCGTGGGGAGCTGTTTTTT
CDR3aa: CASSSETRQVLRGELFF
abundance: .
v_gene: TRBV11-2
j_gene: TRBJ2-2
d_gene: .

CDR3nt: TGTGCCAGCTCTTGGACAAGTTCTAACTATGGCTACACCTTC
CDR3aa: CASSWTSSNYGYTF
abundance: .
v_gene: TRBV18
j_gene: TRBJ1-2
d_gene: .

CDR3nt: TGTGCCAGCAGCTTGCCAGGACAACTGACGAGCACTGAAGCTTTCTTT
CDR3aa: CASSLPGQLTSTEAFF
abundance: .
v_gene: TRBV5-6
j_gene: TRBJ1-1
d_gene: .

CDR3nt: TGTGCCAGCAGCCAGGGGACAGCTACCTCCTATGGCTACACCTTC
CDR3aa: CASSQGTATSYGYTF
abundance: once
v_gene: TRBV4-2
j_gene: TRBJ1-2
d_gene: TRBD1

CDR3nt: TGTGCCAGCAGTTACGAGTCAGGGCTTCCTTCCTACAATGAGCAGTTCTTC
CDR3aa: CASSYESGLPSYNEQFF
abundance: .
v_gene: TRBV6-7
j_gene: TRBJ2-1
d_gene: .

CDR3nt: TGTGCCAGCAGCTTAAGGGGACGCGACAGGGTTCAACTCAACTATGGCTACACCTTC
CDR3aa: CASSLRGRDRVQLNYGYTF
abundance: .
v_gene: TRBV7-2
j_gene: TRBJ1-2
d_gene: TRBD1

CDR3nt: TGCGCCAGCAGCCAAGGACAGCACTATGGCTACACCTTC
CDR3aa: CASSQGQHYGYTF
abundance: .
v_gene: TRBV4-1
j_gene: TRBJ1-2
d_gene: .

CDR3nt: TGCGCCAGCAGTCGCGCGGGGGGCCACAATGAGCAGTTCTTC
CDR3aa: CASSRAGGHNEQFF
abundance: .
v_gene: TRBV10-1
j_gene: TRBJ2-1
d_gene: TRBD2

CDR3nt: TGTGCCATCAGACCGGGACTAGCGGGGGGGACCGTTACCCACGAGCAGTACTTC
CDR3aa: CAIRPGLAGGTVTHEQYF
abundance: .
v_gene: TRBV10-3
j_gene: TRBJ2-7
d_gene: TRBD2